This T cell receptor (beta chain) derives from a study of blood T cell repertoires in COVID-19. Germline V gene data show CDR1 as LGHNA and CDR2 as YSLEER. This CDR3 has 15 amino acids. V shed 6 bases and J 8 bases; nucleotides not matched to a gene: 11. Some clones are missing from TCRdb's copy, which holds only in-frame ones; the method was immunoSEQ multiplex PCR. Counted here are 230,000 or so clones, around 80% occurring once; the ten biggest clones make up about 20%. The rearrangement links TRBV4-3 to TRBJ1-4; 8 nucleotides line up with TRBD1. The TCR sequence derives from a man aged 25 to 45 with active or convalescent COVID-19. Sequencing was performed on peripheral blood. This CDR3 reads CASSHSPGGREKLFF. In DNA, the CDR3 is TGCGCCAGCAGTCACTCCCCAGGGGGCCGAGAAAAACTGTTTTTT.